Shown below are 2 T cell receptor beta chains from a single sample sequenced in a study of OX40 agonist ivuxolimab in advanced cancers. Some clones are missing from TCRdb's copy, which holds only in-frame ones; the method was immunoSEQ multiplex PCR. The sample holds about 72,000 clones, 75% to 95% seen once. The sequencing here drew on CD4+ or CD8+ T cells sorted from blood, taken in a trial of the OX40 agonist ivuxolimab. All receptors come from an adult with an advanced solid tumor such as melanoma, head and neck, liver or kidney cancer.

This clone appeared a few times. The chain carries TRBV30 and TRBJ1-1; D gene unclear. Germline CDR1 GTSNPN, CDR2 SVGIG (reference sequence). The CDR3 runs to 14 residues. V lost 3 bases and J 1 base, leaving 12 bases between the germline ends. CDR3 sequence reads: CAWRGRVGNTEAFF. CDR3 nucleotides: TGTGCCTGGAGGGGGAGGGTAGGGAACACTGAAGCTTTCTTT. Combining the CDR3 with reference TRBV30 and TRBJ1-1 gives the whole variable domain SQTIHQWPATLVQPVGSPLSLECTVEGTSNPNLYWYRQAAGRGLQLLFYSVGIGQISSEVPQNLSASRPQDRQFILSSKKLLLSDSGFYLCAWRGRVGNTEAFFGQGTRLTVV.

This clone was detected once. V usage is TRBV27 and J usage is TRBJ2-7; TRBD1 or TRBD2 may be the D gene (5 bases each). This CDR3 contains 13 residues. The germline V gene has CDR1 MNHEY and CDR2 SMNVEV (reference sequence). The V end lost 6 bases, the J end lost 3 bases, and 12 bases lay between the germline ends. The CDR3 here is CASSPGPLYEQYF. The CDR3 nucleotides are TGTGCCAGCAGCCCGGGACCGCTCTACGAGCAGTACTTC.